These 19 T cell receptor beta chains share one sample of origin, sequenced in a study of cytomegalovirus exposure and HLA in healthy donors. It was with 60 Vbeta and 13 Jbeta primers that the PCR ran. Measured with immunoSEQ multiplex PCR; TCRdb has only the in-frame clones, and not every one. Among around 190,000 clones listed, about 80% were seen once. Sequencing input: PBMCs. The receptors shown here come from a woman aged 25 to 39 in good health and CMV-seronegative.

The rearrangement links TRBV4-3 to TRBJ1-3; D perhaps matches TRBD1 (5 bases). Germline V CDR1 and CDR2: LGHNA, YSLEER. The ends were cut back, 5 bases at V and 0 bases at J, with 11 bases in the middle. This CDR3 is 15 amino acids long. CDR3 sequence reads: CASSLQAGSGNTIYF. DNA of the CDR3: TGCGCCAGCAGCTTACAGGCTGGCTCTGGAAACACCATATATTTT.

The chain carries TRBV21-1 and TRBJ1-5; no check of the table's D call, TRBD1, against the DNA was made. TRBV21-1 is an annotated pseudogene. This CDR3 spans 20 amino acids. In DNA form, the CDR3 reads TGTGCCAGCAGCAAAGCCGATAGGACAGGCACTGCCCCTAGCAATCAGCCCCAGCATTTT. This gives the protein CASSKADRTGTAPSNQPQHF.

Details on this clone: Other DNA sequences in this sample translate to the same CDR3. In DNA form, the CDR3 reads TGCGCCAGCAGCCCACAGGGCCCTGGAAACACCATATATTTT. Translation: CASSPQGPGNTIYF. The V and J genes are TRBV5-1 and TRBJ1-3; a weak D match, TRBD1 (6 bases). Germline lookup yields CDR1 SGHRS and CDR2 YFSETQ. The CDR3 contains 14 residues. Trimming stripped 4 bases from V and 2 bases from J, with 10 bases between. The whole variable domain, remainder taken from reference TRBV5-1 and TRBJ1-3, is KAGVTQTPRYLIKTRGQQVTLSCSPISGHRSVSWYQQTPGQGLQFLFEYFSETQRNKGNFPGRFSGRQFSNSRSEMNVSTLELGDSALYLCASSPQGPGNTIYFGEGSWLTVV.

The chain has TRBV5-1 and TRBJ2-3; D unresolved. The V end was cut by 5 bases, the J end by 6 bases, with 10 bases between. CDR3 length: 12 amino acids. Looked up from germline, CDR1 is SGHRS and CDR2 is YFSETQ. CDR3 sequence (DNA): TGCGCCAGCAGTCAGCTGCGGGATACGCAGTATTTT. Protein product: CASSQLRDTQYF.

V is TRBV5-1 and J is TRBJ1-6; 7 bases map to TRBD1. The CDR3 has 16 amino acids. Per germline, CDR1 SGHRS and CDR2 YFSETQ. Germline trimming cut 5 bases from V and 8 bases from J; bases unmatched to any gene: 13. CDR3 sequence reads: CASSYGQAIGDSPLHF. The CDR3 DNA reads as TGCGCCAGCAGTTATGGACAGGCCATAGGGGATTCACCCCTCCACTTT.

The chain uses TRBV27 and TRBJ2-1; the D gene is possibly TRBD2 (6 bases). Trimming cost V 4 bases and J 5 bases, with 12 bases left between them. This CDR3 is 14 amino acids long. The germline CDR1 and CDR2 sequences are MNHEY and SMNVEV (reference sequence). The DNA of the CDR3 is TGTGCCAGCAGTTCGCCTAGCGAGCACAATGAGCAGTTCTTC. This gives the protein CASSSPSEHNEQFF.

CDR3 sequence (DNA): TGTGCCAGCAGCCCCCGGATGGGGAGCTCCTACAATGAGCAGTTCTTC. Its translation is CASSPRMGSSYNEQFF. The V call is TRBV11-2, the J call TRBJ2-1, with D maybe TRBD2 (5 bases). V lost 5 bases and J lost 0, with 14 bases in between. The CDR3 runs to 16 residues. Germline CDR1 SGHAT, CDR2 FQNNGV.

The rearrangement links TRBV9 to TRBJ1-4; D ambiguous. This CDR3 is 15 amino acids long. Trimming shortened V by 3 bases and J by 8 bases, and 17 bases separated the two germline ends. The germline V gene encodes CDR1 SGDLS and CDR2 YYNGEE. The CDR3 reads CASSARSGRAEKLFF. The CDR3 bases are TGTGCCAGCAGCGCCCGAAGTGGTCGCGCGGAAAAACTGTTTTTT.

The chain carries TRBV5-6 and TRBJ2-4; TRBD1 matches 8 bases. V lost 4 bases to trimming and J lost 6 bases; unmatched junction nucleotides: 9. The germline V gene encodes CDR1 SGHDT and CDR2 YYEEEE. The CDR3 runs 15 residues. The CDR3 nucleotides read TGTGCCAGCAGCGCCCGGGACAGGAGAGGAAACATTCAGTACTTC. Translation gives CASSARDRRGNIQYF.

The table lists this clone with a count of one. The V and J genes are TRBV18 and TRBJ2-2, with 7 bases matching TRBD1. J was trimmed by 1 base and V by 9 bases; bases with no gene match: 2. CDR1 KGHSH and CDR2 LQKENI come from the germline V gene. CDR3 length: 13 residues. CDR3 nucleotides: TGTGCCAGTCGGACAGGGAACACCGGGGAGCTGTTTTTT. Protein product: CASRTGNTGELFF.

The CDR3 nucleotides read TGTGCCAGCAGTACCTCGGGGGGGTGGCACGCTGAAGCTTTCTTT. It translates to CASSTSGGWHAEAFF. The rearrangement uses TRBV6-5 and TRBJ1-1, with TRBD1 as a possible D gene (5 bases). Trimming stripped 5 bases from V and 6 bases from J, with 19 bases between. Germline CDR1 and CDR2: MNHEY and SVGAGI. The CDR3 runs 15 residues.

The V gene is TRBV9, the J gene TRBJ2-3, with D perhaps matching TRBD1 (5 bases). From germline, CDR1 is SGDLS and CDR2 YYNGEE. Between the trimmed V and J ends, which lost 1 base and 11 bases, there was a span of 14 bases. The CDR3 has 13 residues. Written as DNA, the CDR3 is TGTGCCAGCAGCGTAAGGGTGGCAGGGATGCAGTATTTT. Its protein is CASSVRVAGMQYF.

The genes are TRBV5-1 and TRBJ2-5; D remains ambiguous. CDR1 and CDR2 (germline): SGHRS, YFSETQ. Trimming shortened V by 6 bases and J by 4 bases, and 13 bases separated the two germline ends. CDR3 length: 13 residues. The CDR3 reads CASTAQLPETQYF. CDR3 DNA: TGCGCCAGCACCGCCCAACTCCCAGAGACCCAGTACTTC.

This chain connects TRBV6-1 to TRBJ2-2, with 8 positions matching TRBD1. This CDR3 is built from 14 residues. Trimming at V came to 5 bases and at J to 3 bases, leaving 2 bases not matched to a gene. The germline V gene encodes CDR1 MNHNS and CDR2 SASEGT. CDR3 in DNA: TGTGCCAGCAGTTTACAGGGGGACACCGGGGAGCTGTTTTTT. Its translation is CASSLQGDTGELFF.

The chain's CDR3 is CASSGRDRADEKLFF. In nucleotides, the CDR3 is TGTGCCAGCAGTGGCCGGGACAGGGCAGATGAAAAACTGTTTTTT. The chain links TRBV6-6 to TRBJ1-4, with 9 bases matching TRBD1. There are 15 residues in the CDR3. J lost 6 bases, V lost 5 bases, and 7 bases had no gene match. CDR1 is MNHNY, CDR2 SVGAGI, per germline (reference sequence).

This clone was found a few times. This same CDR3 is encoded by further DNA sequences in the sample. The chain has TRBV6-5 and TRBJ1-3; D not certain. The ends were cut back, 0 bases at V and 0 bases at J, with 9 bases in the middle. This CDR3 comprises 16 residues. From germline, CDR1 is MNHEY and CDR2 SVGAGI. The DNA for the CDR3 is TGTGCCAGCAGTTACTCCCCCGGGAGCTCTGGAAACACCATATATTTT. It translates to CASSYSPGSSGNTIYF.

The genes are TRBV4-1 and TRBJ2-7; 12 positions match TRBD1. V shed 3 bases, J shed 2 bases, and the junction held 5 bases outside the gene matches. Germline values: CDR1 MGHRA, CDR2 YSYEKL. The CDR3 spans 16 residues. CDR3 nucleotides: TGCGCCAGCAGCCATCCGGGACAGGGGGCTACCTACGAGCAGTACTTC. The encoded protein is CASSHPGQGATYEQYF.

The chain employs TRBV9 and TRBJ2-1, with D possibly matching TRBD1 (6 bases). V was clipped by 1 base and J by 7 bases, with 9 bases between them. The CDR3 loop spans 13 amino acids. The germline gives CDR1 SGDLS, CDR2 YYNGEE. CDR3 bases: TGTGCCAGCAGCGTATGGCAGGGGAATGAGCAGTTCTTC. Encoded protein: CASSVWQGNEQFF.

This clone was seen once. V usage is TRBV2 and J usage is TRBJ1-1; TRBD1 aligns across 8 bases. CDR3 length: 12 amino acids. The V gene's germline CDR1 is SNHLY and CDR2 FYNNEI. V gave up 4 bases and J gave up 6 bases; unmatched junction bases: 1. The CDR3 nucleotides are TGTGCCAGCAGTGGGACAGGGTCTGAAGCTTTCTTT. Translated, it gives CASSGTGSEAFF. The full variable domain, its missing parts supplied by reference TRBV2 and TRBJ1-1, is EPEVTQTPSHQVTQMGQEVILRCVPISNHLYFYWYRQILGQKVEFLVSFYNNEISEKSEIFDDQFSVERPDGSNFTLKIRSTKLEDSAMYFCASSGTGSEAFFGQGTRLTVV.